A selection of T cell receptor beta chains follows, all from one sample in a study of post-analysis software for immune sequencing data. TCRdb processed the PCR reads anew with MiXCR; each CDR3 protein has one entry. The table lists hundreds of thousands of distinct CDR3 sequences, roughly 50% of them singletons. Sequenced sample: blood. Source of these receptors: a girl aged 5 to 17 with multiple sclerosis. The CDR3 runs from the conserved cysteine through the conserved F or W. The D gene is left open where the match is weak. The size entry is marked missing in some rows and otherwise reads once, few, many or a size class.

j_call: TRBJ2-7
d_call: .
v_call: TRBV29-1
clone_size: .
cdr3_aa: CNVEGRGDEQYF
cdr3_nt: TGCAACGTTGAGGGACGGGGAGACGAGCAGTACTTC

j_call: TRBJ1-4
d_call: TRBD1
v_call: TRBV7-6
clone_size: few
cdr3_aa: CASSLQGGNEKLFF
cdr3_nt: TGTGCCAGCAGCCTCCAGGGGGGGAATGAAAAACTGTTTTTT

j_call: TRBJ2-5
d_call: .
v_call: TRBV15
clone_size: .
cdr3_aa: CATSSGAGETQYF
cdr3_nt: TGTGCCACCAGCAGCGGGGCTGGGGAGACCCAGTACTTC

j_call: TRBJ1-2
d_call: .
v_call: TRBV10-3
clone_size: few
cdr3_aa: CATLKGARHLPAYGYTF
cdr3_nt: TGTGCCACGCTAAAAGGGGCTCGACACCTACCGGCCTATGGCTACACCTTC

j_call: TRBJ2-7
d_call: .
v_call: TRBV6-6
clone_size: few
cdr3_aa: CASMTGGYEQYF
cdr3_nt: TGTGCCAGCATGACTGGGGGCTACGAGCAGTACTTC

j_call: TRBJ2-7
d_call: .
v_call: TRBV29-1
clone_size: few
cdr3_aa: CSVAESYEQYF
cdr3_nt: TGCAGCGTTGCCGAGTCCTACGAGCAGTACTTC

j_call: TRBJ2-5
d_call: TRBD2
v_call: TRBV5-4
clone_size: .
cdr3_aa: CASSLVTGRGETQYF
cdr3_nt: TGTGCCAGCAGCTTGGTGACGGGGAGGGGAGAGACCCAGTACTTC

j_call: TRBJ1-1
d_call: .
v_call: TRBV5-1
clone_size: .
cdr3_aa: CASSSTSGVKWAFF
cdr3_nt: TGCGCCAGCAGCTCAACCTCAGGCGTGAAGTGGGCTTTCTTT

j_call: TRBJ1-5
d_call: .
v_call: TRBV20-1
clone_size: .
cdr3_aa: CSAESYGGVAQPQHF
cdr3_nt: TGCAGTGCTGAATCTTATGGGGGGGTGGCTCAGCCCCAGCATTTT

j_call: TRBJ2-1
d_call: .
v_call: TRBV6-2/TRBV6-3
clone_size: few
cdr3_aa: CASSLNTGNEQFF
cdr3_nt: TGTGCCAGCAGCCTTAATACAGGGAATGAGCAGTTCTTC

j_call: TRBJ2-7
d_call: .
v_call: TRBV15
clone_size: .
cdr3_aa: CATSKDLHPSEQYF
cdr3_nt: TGTGCCACCAGCAAGGACCTCCATCCGAGCGAGCAGTACTTC

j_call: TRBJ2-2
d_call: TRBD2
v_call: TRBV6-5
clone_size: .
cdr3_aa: CASSYLGTSGGVVYGPGELFF
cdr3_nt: TGTGCCAGCAGTTACCTAGGGACTAGCGGGGGGGTGGTCTATGGGCCCGGGGAGCTGTTTTTT

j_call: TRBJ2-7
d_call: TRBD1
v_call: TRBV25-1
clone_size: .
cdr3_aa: CASSEVGRGLASSYEQYF
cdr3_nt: TGTGCCAGCAGTGAAGTTGGCAGGGGGCTTGCCAGCTCCTACGAGCAGTACTTC

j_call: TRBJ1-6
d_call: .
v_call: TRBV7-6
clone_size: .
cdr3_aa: CASSLDTGVTYNSPLHF
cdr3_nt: TGTGCCAGCAGCTTAGATACGGGGGTTACCTATAATTCACCCCTCCACTTT

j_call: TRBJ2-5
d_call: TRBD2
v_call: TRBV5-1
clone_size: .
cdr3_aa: CASSRSPTSGQETQYF
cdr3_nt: TGCGCCAGCAGCCGGAGCCCGACTAGCGGACAAGAGACCCAGTACTTC

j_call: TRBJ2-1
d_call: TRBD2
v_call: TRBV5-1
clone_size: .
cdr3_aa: CASRDAGGGLSSYNEQFF
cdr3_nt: TGCGCCAGCCGCGACGCCGGGGGGGGCCTGAGCTCCTACAATGAGCAGTTCTTC

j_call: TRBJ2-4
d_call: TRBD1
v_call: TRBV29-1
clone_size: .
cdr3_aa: CSAVGSDRGNIQYF
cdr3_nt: TGCAGCGCTGTAGGGAGCGACAGGGGAAACATTCAGTACTTC

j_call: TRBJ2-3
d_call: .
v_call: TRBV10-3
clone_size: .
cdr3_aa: CATRDSNTDTQYF
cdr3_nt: TGTGCCACCCGGGACTCAAACACAGATACGCAGTATTTT

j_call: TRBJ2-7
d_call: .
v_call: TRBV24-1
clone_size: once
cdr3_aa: CATSDLKGQPTEQYF
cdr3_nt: TGTGCCACCAGTGATTTAAAAGGACAACCCACCGAGCAGTACTTC

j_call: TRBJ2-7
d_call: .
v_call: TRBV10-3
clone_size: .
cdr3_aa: CAISELREQYF
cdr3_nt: TGTGCCATCAGTGAGTTACGCGAGCAGTACTTC

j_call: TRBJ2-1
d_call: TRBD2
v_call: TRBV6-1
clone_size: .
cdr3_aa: CASSWTSGSAYNEQFF
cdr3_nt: TGTGCCAGCAGTTGGACTAGCGGGAGCGCGTACAATGAGCAGTTCTTC

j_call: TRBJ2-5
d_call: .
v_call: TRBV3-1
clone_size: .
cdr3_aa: CASSQDRLGSRETQYF
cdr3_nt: TGTGCCAGCAGCCAAGATAGGCTGGGATCGAGAGAGACCCAGTACTTC

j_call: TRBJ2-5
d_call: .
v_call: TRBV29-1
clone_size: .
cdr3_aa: CSVVGYQETQYF
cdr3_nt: TGCAGCGTTGTGGGGTACCAAGAGACCCAGTACTTC

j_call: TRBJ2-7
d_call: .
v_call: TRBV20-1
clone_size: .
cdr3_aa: CSAAGPSTYEQYF
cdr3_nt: TGCAGTGCTGCGGGACCTAGTACCTACGAGCAGTACTTC

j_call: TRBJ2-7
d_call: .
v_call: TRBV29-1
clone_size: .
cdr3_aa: CSVIRTEISYEQYF
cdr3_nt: TGCAGCGTTATTCGAACAGAAATTTCCTACGAGCAGTACTTC

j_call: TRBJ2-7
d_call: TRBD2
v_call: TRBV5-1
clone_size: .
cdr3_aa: CASSLEGSLAGAEQYF
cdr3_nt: TGCGCCAGCAGCTTGGAAGGTTCGCTAGCGGGGGCCGAGCAGTACTTC

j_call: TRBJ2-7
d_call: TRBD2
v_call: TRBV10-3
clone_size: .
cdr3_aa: CAISWTSGTYEQYF
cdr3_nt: TGTGCCATCAGCTGGACTAGCGGAACCTACGAGCAGTACTTC

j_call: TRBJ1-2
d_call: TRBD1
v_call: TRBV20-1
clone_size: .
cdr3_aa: CSATRDSGYGYTF
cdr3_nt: TGCAGTGCTACCCGGGACAGCGGGTATGGCTACACCTTC

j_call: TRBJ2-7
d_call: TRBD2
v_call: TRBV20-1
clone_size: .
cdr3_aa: CSARVVLAGAYEQYF
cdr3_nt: TGCAGTGCTAGAGTGGTATTAGCGGGCGCGTACGAGCAGTACTTC

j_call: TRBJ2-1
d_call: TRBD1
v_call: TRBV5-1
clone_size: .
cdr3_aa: CASSPGQQGTEQFF
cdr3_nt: TGCGCCAGCAGCCCGGGACAGCAGGGAACGGAGCAGTTCTTC

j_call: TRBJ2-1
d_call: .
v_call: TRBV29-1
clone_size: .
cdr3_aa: CSVERQLYNEQFF
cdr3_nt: TGCAGCGTTGAGAGGCAGCTCTACAATGAGCAGTTCTTC

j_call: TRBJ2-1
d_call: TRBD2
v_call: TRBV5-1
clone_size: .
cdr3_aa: CASSPNPGGDEQFF
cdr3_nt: TGCGCCAGCAGCCCAAATCCGGGGGGGGATGAGCAGTTCTTC

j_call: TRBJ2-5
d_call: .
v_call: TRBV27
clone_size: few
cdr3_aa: CASSLLRATETQYF
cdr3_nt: TGTGCCAGCAGTTTACTCCGGGCTACAGAGACCCAGTACTTC

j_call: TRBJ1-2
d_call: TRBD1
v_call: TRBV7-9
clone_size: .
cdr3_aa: CASSSNLGQVSEGYTF
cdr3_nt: TGTGCCAGCAGCTCAAATCTGGGACAGGTATCGGAAGGCTACACCTTC

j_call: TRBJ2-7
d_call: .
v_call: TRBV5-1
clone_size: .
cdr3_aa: CASSLTPGASYEQYF
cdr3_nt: TGCGCCAGCAGCTTGACCCCAGGGGCTTCCTACGAGCAGTACTTC

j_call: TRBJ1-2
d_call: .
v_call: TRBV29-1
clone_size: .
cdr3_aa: CSVEDQSSGYGYTF
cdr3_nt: TGCAGCGTTGAAGATCAGAGCAGCGGCTATGGCTACACCTTC

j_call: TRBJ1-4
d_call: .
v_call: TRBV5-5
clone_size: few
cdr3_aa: CASSLLGAPNEKLFF
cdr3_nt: TGTGCCAGCAGCTTACTCGGAGCACCTAATGAAAAACTGTTTTTT

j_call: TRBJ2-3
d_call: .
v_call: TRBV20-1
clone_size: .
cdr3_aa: CSASQHTRDPDTQYF
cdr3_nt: TGCAGTGCTAGTCAACATACAAGGGACCCTGATACGCAGTATTTT

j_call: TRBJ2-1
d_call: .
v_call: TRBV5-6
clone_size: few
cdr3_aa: CASSFGGANEQFF
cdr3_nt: TGTGCCAGCAGCTTTGGGGGGGCTAATGAGCAGTTCTTC

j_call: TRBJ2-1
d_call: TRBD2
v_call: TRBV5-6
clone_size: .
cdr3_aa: CASSLSFPSGTDNEQFF
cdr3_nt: TGTGCCAGCAGCTTGTCGTTTCCCAGCGGGACTGACAATGAGCAGTTCTTC

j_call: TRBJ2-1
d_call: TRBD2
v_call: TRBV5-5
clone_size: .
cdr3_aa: CASSYLAGYNEQFF
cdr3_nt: TGTGCCAGTTCCTACCTAGCGGGTTACAATGAGCAGTTCTTC

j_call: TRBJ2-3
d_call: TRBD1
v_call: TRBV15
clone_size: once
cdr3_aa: CATSTRDRGAGDTQYF
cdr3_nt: TGTGCCACCAGCACCCGGGACAGGGGGGCTGGAGATACGCAGTATTTT

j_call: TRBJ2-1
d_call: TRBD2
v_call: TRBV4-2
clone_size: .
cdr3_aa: CASSQDRPTSGRVYNEQFF
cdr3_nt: TGTGCCAGCAGCCAGGATCGACCTACAAGCGGGAGGGTTTACAATGAGCAGTTCTTC

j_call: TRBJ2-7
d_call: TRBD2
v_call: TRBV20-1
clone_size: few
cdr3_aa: CSAILGAGVIYEQYF
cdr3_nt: TGCAGTGCCATTCTGGGAGCGGGAGTGATTTACGAGCAGTACTTC

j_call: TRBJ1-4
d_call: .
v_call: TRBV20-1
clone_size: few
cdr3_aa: CSAPNGGYEKLFF
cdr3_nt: TGCAGTGCCCCAAACGGAGGTTACGAAAAACTGTTTTTT